The subject of this entry is one TCR beta chain. The CDR3 totals 16 residues. Deletions cut 7 bases from V and 5 bases from J, with 23 bases between. Germline V CDR1 and CDR2: MNHNS, SASEGT. This specimen comes from a study of patients and donors after allogeneic stem cell transplantation. TCRdb independently ran MiXCR on the RT-PCR reads; one entry per CDR3 protein. The sample holds some 960,000 distinct CDR3 sequences, approximately 18% seen once. Source material: blood, either unsorted or a sorted T cell fraction (not recorded which). The receptor was derived from a human donor who was either an allogeneic HSCT recipient or a stem cell or donor lymphocyte infusion donor (not recorded which). It is not recorded whose cells these are; they may come from a transplant donor. The rearrangement links TRBV6-1 to TRBJ2-5, with D uncertain. In DNA form, the CDR3 reads TGTGCCAGCACCCAAGCGAGGACCCACCGACCGGAGACCCAGTACTTC. It yields the protein CASTQARTHRPETQYF.